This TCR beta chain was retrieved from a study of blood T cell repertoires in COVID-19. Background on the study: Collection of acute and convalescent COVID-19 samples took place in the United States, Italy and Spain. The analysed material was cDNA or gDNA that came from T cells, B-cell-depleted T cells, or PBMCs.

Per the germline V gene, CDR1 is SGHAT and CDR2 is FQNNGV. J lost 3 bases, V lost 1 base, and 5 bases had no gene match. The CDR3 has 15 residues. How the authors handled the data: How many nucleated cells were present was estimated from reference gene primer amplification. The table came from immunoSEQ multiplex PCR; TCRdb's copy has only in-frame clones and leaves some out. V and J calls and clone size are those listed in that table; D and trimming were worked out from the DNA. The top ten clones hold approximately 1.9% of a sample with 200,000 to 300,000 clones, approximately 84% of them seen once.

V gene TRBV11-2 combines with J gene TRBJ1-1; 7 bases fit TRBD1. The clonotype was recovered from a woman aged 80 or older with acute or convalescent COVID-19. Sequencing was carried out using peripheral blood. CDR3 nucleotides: TGTGCCAGCAGCTTAGCCCCCAGGGGGTACACTGAAGCTTTCTTT. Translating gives CASSLAPRGYTEAFF.